This TCR beta chain comes out of a study of radiotherapy plus CTLA-4 blockade in lung cancer (dated by TCRdb to 2016 to 2019). Turning to the overall study: Objective responses were observed in 15% to 20% of enrolled patients, and disease control was achieved in 25% to 40%.

Focal radiation therapy combined with CTLA-4 blockade (ipilimumab) was tested in patients with chemo-refractory metastatic non-small-cell lung cancer. V is pruned by 0 bases and J by 5 bases, leaving 4 bases of the junction without a gene match. From its cysteine to its phenylalanine, the CDR3 spans 15 amino acids. CDR3 DNA only is kept here, 45 bases in frame from base 1. Via the germline V gene (reference sequence), CDR1 is SGHAT and CDR2 FQDESV. What the study reported, not specific to this receptor: Early dynamic changes in blood T cell clones, together with increased serum interferon-beta after radiation, were reported as the strongest predictors of response. After treatment with radiotherapy and ipilimumab, TCR clones that came from tumors expanded in the peripheral blood.

Receptor amplification or capture employed the immunoSEQ multiplex PCR assay. The immuneACCESS repertoire file appears here via TCRdb, limited to in-frame rearrangements. These files lack a portion of the clones; in checked studies, under half of the deficit traces to unresolved V genes, and the cause of the others is not known. The sample table lists around 40,000 clones, approximately 68% of them with a count of one. Around 9.6% of the sample rests with the top ten. As regards this clone: Which antigen it targets is not known. No base quality values were provided; no much bigger clone lies one nucleotide off.

The sequence was obtained from a human donor with non-small cell lung cancer who had stable disease on radiotherapy plus ipilimumab. The starting material was peripheral blood, obtained from a patient treated with radiotherapy plus ipilimumab. This chain is built from TRBV11-1 and TRBJ1-2, and 9 junction bases match TRBD1. The DNA sequence is TGTGCCAGCAGCTTAGCGGGACAGGGACTTTATGGCTACACCTTC. It encodes CASSLAGQGLYGYTF.